Listed below are T cell receptor beta chains from one sample, sequenced in a study of identical twins. From the 5' RACE reads, TCRdb called clonotypes with MiXCR, one entry per CDR3 protein. This table has about 920,000 distinct CDR3 sequences, around an eighth appearing once. This same sample was also taken into another study, of yellow fever vaccine responses in identical twins.

Material for sequencing was PBMCs. Receptors originate from a woman aged 18-29 years in good health. CDR3s include the opening cysteine and the closing phenylalanine or tryptophan. A D gene is named only where the DNA matches it firmly. Clone size is shown for a subset of rows, as once, few, many or a class of expanded clone.

size,J,length,V,D,CDR3,DNA
NA,TRBJ2-1,16,TRBV7-2,NA,CASSHRQPSSYNEQFF,TGTGCCAGCAGCCATCGACAGCCGAGCTCCTACAATGAGCAGTTCTTC
NA,TRBJ1-1,14,TRBV2,NA,CASSEALRQDEAFF,TGTGCCAGCAGTGAAGCGCTTCGACAGGATGAAGCTTTCTTT
few,TRBJ1-1,14,TRBV20-1,NA,CSARIAGSNTEAFF,TGCAGTGCTAGGATTGCAGGGTCCAACACTGAAGCTTTCTTT
many,TRBJ1-5,13,TRBV12-3/TRBV12-4,NA,CASSARGNQPQHF,TGTGCCAGCAGTGCCAGGGGAAATCAGCCCCAGCATTTT
few,TRBJ2-7,13,TRBV18,NA,CASSISGTYEQYF,TGTGCCAGCTCAATCTCAGGGACGTACGAGCAGTACTTC
few,TRBJ2-1,15,TRBV5-1,TRBD2,CASSVGTTLDNEQFF,TGCGCCAGCAGCGTAGGGACTACCCTGGACAATGAGCAGTTCTTC
NA,TRBJ1-1,14,TRBV5-1,NA,CASSTGTTNTEAFF,TGCGCCAGCAGCACAGGGACAACGAACACTGAAGCTTTCTTT
NA,TRBJ2-7,13,TRBV12-3/TRBV12-4,NA,CASSSRGTYEQYF,TGTGCCAGCAGTTCACGGGGTACCTACGAGCAGTACTTC
many,TRBJ1-5,14,TRBV19,TRBD1,CASSLDRPAGSQHF,TGTGCCAGTAGTCTGGACAGGCCCGCTGGGAGCCAGCATTTT
many,TRBJ2-2,14,TRBV11-2,NA,CASSFGTGTGELFF,TGTGCCAGCAGTTTTGGGACGGGGACCGGGGAGCTGTTTTTT
few,TRBJ2-3,14,TRBV6-5,TRBD2,CASSYSASGDTQYF,TGTGCCAGCAGTTACTCTGCTAGCGGAGATACGCAGTATTTT
few,TRBJ2-1,12,TRBV10-3,NA,CAISELGREQFF,TGTGCCATCAGTGAATTGGGGCGGGAGCAGTTCTTC
few,TRBJ1-5,15,TRBV10-3,NA,CAISEQSTGNQPQHF,TGTGCCATCAGTGAGCAGTCGACTGGCAATCAGCCCCAGCATTTT
few,TRBJ2-3,13,TRBV2,NA,CATRPRGTDTQYF,TGTGCCACGCGACCGAGGGGTACAGATACGCAGTATTTT
NA,TRBJ1-1,17,TRBV6-1,TRBD1,CASSALDRGGTRTEAFF,TGTGCCAGCAGCGCCTTGGACAGGGGTGGAACGAGGACTGAAGCTTTCTTT
few,TRBJ1-4,13,TRBV29-1,NA,CSLTRDGDEKLFF,TGCAGCCTAACCCGGGACGGAGATGAAAAACTGTTTTTT
few,TRBJ2-3,16,TRBV7-8,TRBD2,CASSLKTSGTTHTQYF,TGTGCCAGCAGCTTAAAGACTAGCGGGACCACGCATACGCAGTATTTT
many,TRBJ2-1,17,TRBV11-2,NA,CASSTLQGSSQDNEQFF,TGTGCCAGCAGCACTCTACAGGGTTCGTCCCAAGACAATGAGCAGTTCTTC
NA,TRBJ1-1,16,TRBV10-3,NA,CAISEKGGGINTEAFF,TGTGCCATCAGTGAGAAGGGGGGTGGGATCAACACTGAAGCTTTCTTT
NA,TRBJ2-4,15,TRBV3-1,TRBD1,CASSQGQGATNIQYF,TGTGCCAGCAGCCAGGGACAGGGGGCCACGAACATTCAGTACTTC
NA,TRBJ2-2,17,TRBV20-1,TRBD1,CSARPTQQGPLTGELFF,TGCAGTGCTAGACCTACTCAACAGGGGCCACTTACCGGGGAGCTGTTTTTT
NA,TRBJ1-5,20,TRBV12-3/TRBV12-4,TRBD1,CASRQTGTGVNLYSNQPQHF,TGTGCCAGCAGACAAACCGGGACAGGGGTCAATCTCTATAGCAATCAGCCCCAGCATTTT
few,TRBJ2-3,16,TRBV2,NA,CASRSTALNPTDTQYF,TGTGCCAGCAGATCGACGGCCCTCAACCCTACAGATACGCAGTATTTT
few,TRBJ2-2,20,TRBV29-1,TRBD2,CSVAGQLGTSGRRNTGELFF,TGCAGCGTTGCGGGACAGCTAGGGACTAGCGGGAGGAGGAACACCGGGGAGCTGTTTTTT
few,TRBJ2-1,15,TRBV14,NA,CASSPIGKGGNEQFF,TGTGCCAGCAGCCCAATCGGGAAGGGAGGCAATGAGCAGTTCTTC
few,TRBJ1-2,14,TRBV20-1,TRBD1,CSARALQGIYGYTF,TGCAGTGCTAGGGCATTACAGGGGATTTATGGCTACACCTTC
NA,TRBJ2-7,16,TRBV5-1,TRBD2,CASSRGTSGKMYEQYF,TGCGCCAGCAGCCGAGGGACTAGCGGGAAGATGTACGAGCAGTACTTC
NA,TRBJ1-5,15,TRBV12-3/TRBV12-4,TRBD1,CASTPSGTVDQPQHF,TGTGCCAGCACCCCGTCGGGGACAGTAGATCAGCCCCAGCATTTT
few,TRBJ1-5,14,TRBV5-6,NA,CASSLAGEGQPQHF,TGTGCCAGCAGCTTGGCAGGGGAGGGCCAGCCCCAGCATTTT
NA,TRBJ2-7,16,TRBV28,NA,CASSPPGAGQAYEQYF,TGTGCCAGCAGTCCCCCTGGAGCGGGACAAGCCTACGAGCAGTACTTC
few,TRBJ2-2,18,TRBV11-2,NA,CASTPVGAGGGKTGELFF,TGTGCCAGCACCCCCGTCGGCGCCGGAGGGGGAAAAACCGGGGAGCTGTTTTTT
many,TRBJ2-5,14,TRBV20-1,NA,CSAREPDYQETQYF,TGCAGTGCTAGGGAGCCGGATTATCAAGAGACCCAGTACTTC
few,TRBJ2-7,11,TRBV2,NA,CASSVGEGQYF,TGTGCCAGCAGTGTGGGTGAAGGGCAGTACTTC
few,TRBJ2-3,16,TRBV7-9,TRBD2,CASRPNSGGGTDTQYF,TGTGCCAGCAGACCCAACAGCGGGGGAGGCACAGATACGCAGTATTTT
many,TRBJ2-3,14,TRBV5-1,NA,CASSPFSVGHTQYF,TGCGCCAGCAGCCCTTTTTCGGTGGGCCATACGCAGTATTTT
few,TRBJ2-3,19,TRBV11-1,NA,CASSLPSMRRRVITDTQYF,TGTGCCAGCAGCTTACCATCTATGCGGAGGAGGGTGATAACAGATACGCAGTATTTT
NA,TRBJ2-3,17,TRBV28,TRBD2,CASSPASGGAWTDTQYF,TGTGCCAGCAGTCCAGCTAGCGGGGGGGCTTGGACAGATACGCAGTATTTT